The 22 T cell receptor beta chains presented below share a single source sample, sequenced in a study of vaccination and CD4 T cells after COVID-19. At the Johns Hopkins FTIC core, DNA taken from cultured CD4+ T cells was sequenced by way of the Oncomine TCR Beta short-read assay. TCRdb itself ran the PCR reads through MiXCR, one entry per CDR3 protein. This sample has roughly 19,000 distinct CDR3 sequences, with about 60% found just once. Treatment specified: approximately nine-day PBMC culture with coronavirus spike peptide pools or control peptides (ViraFEST assay). Antigen specificity for these receptors is unknown. The sequencing sample was made of CD4+ T cells from blood, cultured in vitro. The receptors here all came from a human donor who had recovered from COVID-19.

The chain is built from TRBV12-3 or TRBV12-4 and TRBJ1-5; TRBD1 matches 7 bases. This CDR3 comprises 15 residues. The ends lost 6 bases at V and 4 bases at J; junction bases unmatched: 9. In nucleotides, the CDR3 is TGTGCCAGCAGCCGGGGAGGGGGCGGGAATCAGCCCCAGCATTTT. The encoded protein is CASSRGGGGNQPQHF.

The chain has TRBV20-1 and TRBJ2-5; no clear D. The ends were cut back, 7 bases at V and 4 bases at J, with 16 bases in the middle. The CDR3 consists of 13 residues. The germline CDR1 and CDR2 sequences are DFQATT and SNEGSKA (reference sequence). The CDR3 sequence is CSVSGGIRETQYF. The DNA for the CDR3 is TGCAGTGTATCCGGTGGGATCCGAGAGACCCAGTACTTC.

In its sample, this clonotype was seen a few times. The chain carries TRBV6-2 or TRBV6-3 and TRBJ2-1, with a tentative D call TRBD2 (6 bases). Germline V gene data show CDR1 as MNHEY and CDR2 as SVGEGT. CDR3 length equals 13 residues. V was trimmed by 10 bases and J by 3 bases, leaving 13 bases between them. CDR3 nucleotide sequence: TGTGCCATTCGGGACTCCAGCTACAATGAGCAGTTCTTC. It specifies CAIRDSSYNEQFF.

This sequence joins TRBV10-1 and TRBJ1-1; the D is unclear. Trimming took off 6 bases at V and 4 bases at J, with 12 bases between the two ends. Germline V gene sequence: CDR1 WNHNN, CDR2 SYGVQD (reference sequence). The CDR3 has 13 residues. This CDR3 reads CASRTDPSTEAFF. CDR3 sequence (DNA): TGCGCCAGCAGGACTGACCCAAGCACTGAAGCTTTCTTT.

The rearrangement joins TRBV20-1 to TRBJ1-2; possible D gene TRBD1, 5 bases. The CDR3 runs to 14 residues. Trimming cost V 5 bases and J 0 bases, with 13 bases left between them. Germline values: CDR1 DFQATT, CDR2 SNEGSKA (reference sequence). CDR3 sequence (DNA): TGCAGTGCTCATGGAACAGGAGCTAACTATGGCTACACCTTC. Amino acids: CSAHGTGANYGYTF.

J is TRBJ2-7 and V is TRBV4-1; 7 bases align to TRBD2. CDR1 is MGHRA and CDR2 is YSYEKL in the germline V gene. V lost 0 bases and J lost 3; bases outside the gene matches: 5. The CDR3 has 15 residues. The CDR3 DNA sequence: TGCGCCAGCAGCCAAGATGGTTCTAGCGGCTACGAGCAGTACTTC. Residues: CASSQDGSSGYEQYF.

This chain uses TRBV11-2 with TRBJ2-7, with D unresolved. The CDR3 runs 14 residues. V dropped 5 bases and J dropped 0 bases, with 11 bases sitting between them. CDR1 is SGHAT and CDR2 is FQNNGV in the germline V gene. The CDR3 spells CASSPGPHSYEQYF. As DNA, the CDR3 is TGTGCCAGCAGCCCAGGACCCCACTCCTACGAGCAGTACTTC.

This chain links TRBV11-3 with TRBJ2-7; 8 bases match TRBD1. Germline trimming cut 5 bases from V and 3 bases from J; bases unmatched to any gene: 3. Germline-derived CDR1 and CDR2 are SGHNT and YENEEA. This CDR3 contains 13 residues. CDR3: CASSRGTGYEQYF. The DNA of the CDR3 is TGTGCCAGCAGCAGAGGGACAGGCTACGAGCAGTACTTC. The full variable domain, with the rest looked up from reference TRBV11-3 and TRBJ2-7, is EAGVVQSPRYKIIEKKQPVAFWCNPISGHNTLYWYLQNLGQGPELLIRYENEEAVDDSQLPKDRFSAERLKGVDSTLKIQPAELGDSAVYLCASSRGTGYEQYFGPGTRLTVT.

This chain links TRBV24-1 with TRBJ2-3; 10 bases align to TRBD1. The CDR3 runs 16 residues. CDR1 and CDR2 from the germline V gene are KGHDR and SFDVKD. After removal of 5 bases from V and 3 bases from J, the junction contained 7 bases not matched to a gene. In DNA form, the CDR3 reads TGTGCCACCAGTGCCGGACAGGGGGGGTGGACAGATACGCAGTATTTT. It yields the protein CATSAGQGGWTDTQYF.

This chain joins TRBV20-1 and TRBJ1-1; D not certain. CDR1 is DFQATT and CDR2 is SNEGSKA in the germline V gene (reference sequence). Trimming pared 1 base from V and 1 base from J, leaving 10 bases between. The CDR3 has 14 amino acids. The chain's CDR3 is CSARVSYRNTEAFF. Here the CDR3 DNA reads TGCAGTGCTAGAGTAAGTTACCGGAACACTGAAGCTTTCTTT.

This rearrangement joins TRBV19 to TRBJ1-5; 7 nucleotides align to TRBD1. There are 15 residues in the CDR3. Trimming removed 2 bases from V and 5 bases from J; junction bases left unmatched: 6. Germline V lookup: CDR1 LNHDA, CDR2 SQIVND (reference sequence). Written as DNA, the CDR3 is TGTGCCAGTAGTATAACAGGGAGGGGGCATCAGCCCCAGCATTTT. Residues: CASSITGRGHQPQHF. Supplemented by reference TRBV19 and TRBJ1-5, the full variable domain reads DGGITQSPKYLFRKEGQNVTLSCEQNLNHDAMYWYRQDPGQGLRLIYYSQIVNDFQKGDIAEGYSVSREKKESFPLTVTSAQKNPTAFYLCASSITGRGHQPQHFGDGTRLSIL.

A single count supports this clonotype. The chain recombines TRBV7-9 with TRBJ2-1; D uncertain. V lost 4 bases and J 2 bases, leaving 12 bases between the germline ends. In germline, CDR1 is SEHNR, CDR2 FQNEAQ (reference sequence). The CDR3 covers 15 residues. As DNA, the CDR3 is TGTGCCAGCAGCTCTAGATCCGGCCCCTACAATGAGCAGTTCTTC. It yields the protein CASSSRSGPYNEQFF.

This clonotype occurred a few times. The chain combines TRBV19 with TRBJ2-5; 9 positions agree with TRBD1. The CDR3 length is 16 residues. V was pared by 4 bases and J by 2 bases, with 8 bases of the junction left unmatched. The germline gives CDR1 LNHDA, CDR2 SQIVND (reference sequence). The CDR3 sequence: CASSTPGGQGQETQYF. CDR3 sequence (DNA): TGTGCCAGTAGTACACCCGGAGGACAGGGGCAAGAGACCCAGTACTTC. Based on the CDR3 plus reference TRBV19 and TRBJ2-5, the full variable domain is DGGITQSPKYLFRKEGQNVTLSCEQNLNHDAMYWYRQDPGQGLRLIYYSQIVNDFQKGDIAEGYSVSREKKESFPLTVTSAQKNPTAFYLCASSTPGGQGQETQYFGPGTRLLVL.

The V call is TRBV6-5, the J call TRBJ2-3; the D is unclear. The CDR3 has 15 amino acids. Trimming pared 0 bases from V and 0 bases from J, leaving 7 bases between. Germline CDR1 and CDR2: MNHEY and SVGAGI. CDR3 sequence reads: CASSYSYTSTDTQYF. The CDR3 nucleotides read TGTGCCAGCAGTTACTCGTATACTAGCACAGATACGCAGTATTTT.

By sample fraction, this clonotype is medium-sized. As DNA, the CDR3 is TGTGCCAGCAGTTACGAGACAGGGGGTGGCTACACCTTC. As protein: CASSYETGGGYTF. The gene calls are TRBV6-5 and TRBJ1-2; TRBD1 matches 9 bases. The V gene's germline CDR1 is MNHEY and CDR2 SVGAGI. This CDR3 comprises 13 residues. The trim removed 2 bases at V and 7 bases at J, leaving 2 bases unmatched.

The genes are TRBV11-3 and TRBJ2-3; 7 nucleotides agree with TRBD1. J gave up 4 bases and V 1 base, and 11 bases lay outside the gene matches. CDR1 and CDR2 (germline): SGHNT, YENEEA. This CDR3 has 17 residues. CDR3: CASSLGRFGTDSDTQYF. CDR3 bases: TGTGCCAGCAGCTTAGGCCGGTTCGGGACAGATTCAGATACGCAGTATTTT.

The rearrangement joins TRBV7-9 to TRBJ2-7; D is ambiguous. The V gene lost 5 bases and the J gene lost 3 bases, with 11 bases spanning the gap. The CDR3 has 13 residues. Germline V lookup: CDR1 SEHNR, CDR2 FQNEAQ (reference sequence). The CDR3 DNA follows: TGTGCCAGCAGCCCTGTCTGGAGCTACGAGCAGTACTTC. Encoded protein: CASSPVWSYEQYF.

The chain joins TRBV6-5 to TRBJ1-2; D call uncertain. The CDR3 covers 15 residues. Trimming took 2 bases from V and 7 from J, leaving 17 bases between them. Germline-derived CDR1 and CDR2 are MNHEY and SVGAGI. Here the CDR3 reads CASSYEGTSHLGYTF. In nucleotides, the CDR3 is TGTGCCAGCAGTTACGAGGGCACCTCCCATCTTGGCTACACCTTC.

This chain links TRBV19 with TRBJ2-5; 8 bases line up with TRBD2. Trimming took 6 bases from V and 7 from J; bases not matched to a gene: 10. CDR1 and CDR2 from the germline V gene are LNHDA and SQIVND (reference sequence). CDR3 length: 14 amino acids. In DNA form, the CDR3 reads TGTGCCAGTAGGCCTACCACGGGAGGGGGGACCCAGTACTTC. This encodes CASRPTTGGGTQYF.

This chain's CDR3 is CASSTRQGSYEQYF. The CDR3, as DNA: TGTGCCAGCAGTACCCGACAGGGAAGCTACGAGCAGTACTTC. This chain connects TRBV27 to TRBJ2-7, with 7 bases matching TRBD1. V dropped 5 bases and J dropped 3; count of bases not matched to a gene: 7. Germline-derived CDR1 and CDR2 are MNHEY and SMNVEV (reference sequence). The CDR3 consists of 14 residues.

The chain is built from TRBV20-1 and TRBJ1-6, with D maybe TRBD1 (5 bases). Germline V gene sequence: CDR1 DFQATT, CDR2 SNEGSKA (reference sequence). This CDR3 has 16 residues. V lost 0 bases and J lost 5, with 14 bases in between. CDR3 loop: CSARDQVDTDNSPLHF. CDR3 nucleotide sequence: TGCAGTGCTAGAGATCAGGTGGACACAGATAATTCACCCCTCCACTTT.

The genes are TRBV20-1 and TRBJ1-2, with TRBD1 as a possible D gene (6 bases). The CDR3 spans 15 residues. Trimming cost V 6 bases and J 1 base, with 18 bases left between them. CDR1 is DFQATT, CDR2 SNEGSKA, per germline (reference sequence). CDR3 coding DNA: TGCAGTGCGCCCCCAGGGGCCCCCTTTAACTATGGCTACACCTTC. It specifies CSAPPGAPFNYGYTF.